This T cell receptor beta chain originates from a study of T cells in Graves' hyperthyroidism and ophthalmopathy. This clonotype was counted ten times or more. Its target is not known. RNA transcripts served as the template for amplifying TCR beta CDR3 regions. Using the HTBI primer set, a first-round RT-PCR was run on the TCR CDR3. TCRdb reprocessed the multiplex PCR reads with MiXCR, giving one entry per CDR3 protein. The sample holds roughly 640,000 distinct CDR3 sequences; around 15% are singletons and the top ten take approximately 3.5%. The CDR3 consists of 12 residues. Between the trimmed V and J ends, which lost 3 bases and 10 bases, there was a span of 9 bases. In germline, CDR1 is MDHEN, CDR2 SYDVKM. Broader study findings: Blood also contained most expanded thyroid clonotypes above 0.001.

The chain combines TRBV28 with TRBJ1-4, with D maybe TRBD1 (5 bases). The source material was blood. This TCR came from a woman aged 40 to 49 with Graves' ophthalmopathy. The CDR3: CASSFMGGKLFF. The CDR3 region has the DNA TGTGCCAGCAGTTTCATGGGGGGAAAACTGTTTTTT.